This passage covers 2 T cell receptor beta chains from one sample sequenced in a study of cytomegalovirus exposure and HLA in healthy donors. A multiplex PCR was run with 60 Vbeta primers and 13 Jbeta primers. Data came from immunoSEQ multiplex PCR; TCRdb stores just in-frame clones and leaves some out. The sample shows around 160,000 clones, 65% to 85% of them seen only once. The sequencing input was PBMCs. These receptors all come from a woman aged 40 to 55 in good health and CMV-seropositive.

The rearrangement links TRBV28 to TRBJ2-7; a weak D match, TRBD1 (6 bases). Germline lookup yields CDR1 MDHEN and CDR2 SYDVKM. Trimming left V 6 bases short and J 2 bases short, with 17 bases between. The CDR3 is 15 residues long. This CDR3 reads CASSDTGIGTYEQYF. The CDR3 DNA sequence: TGTGCCAGCAGCGACACAGGGATCGGAACCTACGAGCAGTACTTC.

This clone has just one count. The chain combines TRBV6-6 with TRBJ2-7; perhaps TRBD1 as D (6 bases). Germline V gene data show CDR1 as MNHNY and CDR2 as SVGAGI (reference sequence). CDR3 length: 16 amino acids. The V and J ends lost 5 bases and 1 base respectively, with 18 bases between them. The CDR3 DNA follows: TGTGCCAGCAGTCCATCTCCAGGGGTAAAGTCCTACGAGCAGTACTTC. Encoded protein: CASSPSPGVKSYEQYF.